Each of the 22 T cell receptor beta chains below was sequenced from the same sample in a study of T cell responses to AZD1222 COVID-19 vaccine. The data were produced by immunoSEQ multiplex PCR, yet TCRdb's version contains in-frame clones alone and is incomplete. The data contain around 97,000 clones, less than 95% of them seen just once; the ten biggest clones take up more than 4.5%. The sample here was peripheral blood, taken on day 0 of AZD1222 vaccination. Receptors were obtained from an adult in good health.

This chain connects TRBV5-1 to TRBJ2-2; D unclear. Trimming shortened V by 4 bases and J by 6 bases, and 16 bases separated the two germline ends. The CDR3 is made up of 15 amino acids. Germline values: CDR1 SGHRS, CDR2 YFSETQ. CDR3 DNA: TGCGCCAGCAGCGGGTCTTTGAAGGACGCCGGGGAGCTGTTTTTT. This codes for CASSGSLKDAGELFF.

This chain connects TRBV3-1 (or the pseudogene TRBV3-2) to TRBJ2-3; 8 bases match TRBD2. The CDR3 spans 15 residues. J lost 6 bases, V lost 4 bases, and 9 bases had no gene match. CDR1 is LGHDT and CDR2 is YNNKEL in the germline V gene (reference sequence). The CDR3 spells CASSLGGAPGDTQYF. The CDR3 bases are TGTGCCAGCAGCCTCGGGGGGGCCCCTGGTGATACGCAGTATTTT.

The gene calls are TRBV4-2 and TRBJ2-1; D uncertain. Trimming removed 0 bases at V and 6 bases at J, with 9 bases between. From germline, CDR1 is LGHNA and CDR2 YNFKEQ. This CDR3 contains 14 residues. The CDR3: CASSQDRRSNEQFF. Written as DNA, the CDR3 is TGTGCCAGCAGCCAAGATAGAAGGTCCAATGAGCAGTTCTTC.

This rearrangement joins TRBV6-1 to TRBJ1-2; D not resolved. The V gene's germline CDR1 is MNHNS and CDR2 SASEGT. The CDR3 sequence is 16 residues long. Trimming removed 2 bases from V and 4 bases from J, with 17 bases in between. In nucleotides, the CDR3 is TGTGCCAGCAGTGAAATCTTGGGCAGTTCCGGCTATGGCTACACCTTC. It encodes CASSEILGSSGYGYTF.

In regard to this clone: No DNA is shown, since the ends of the CDR3 on it are uncertain; the CDR3 is the one TCRdb lists. V and J are TRBV6-5 and TRBJ1-4; the table calls TRBD1, which could not be checked here. CDR1 is MNHEY and CDR2 is SVGAGI in the germline V gene. The CDR3 length is 14 residues, termini included. This CDR3 is CASILGQGNEKLFF.

This CDR3 reads CASSYTDRGVNNEQFF. Here the CDR3 DNA reads TGTGCCAGCAGCTACACCGACAGGGGGGTCAACAATGAGCAGTTCTTC. This chain uses TRBV6-5 with TRBJ2-1, with 9 nucleotides matching TRBD1. CDR3 length: 16 residues. Trimming took 6 bases from V and 5 from J; bases not matched to a gene: 11. Germline V CDR1 and CDR2: MNHEY, SVGAGI.

The chain couples TRBV6-2 or TRBV6-3 to TRBJ2-6, with D unresolved. Germline CDR1 reads MNHEY; CDR2 reads SVGEGT. V was clipped by 3 bases and J by 4 bases, with 19 bases between them. The CDR3 extends over 18 amino acids. The CDR3, as DNA: TGTGCCAGCAGTTATAAGGTGCAGGAGCCCACGGGGGCCAACGTCCTGACTTTC. Protein sequence: CASSYKVQEPTGANVLTF.

This CDR3 reads CASSVGLASTEAFF. In DNA, the CDR3 is TGTGCCAGCAGCGTCGGCCTTGCGAGCACTGAAGCTTTCTTT. The rearrangement joins TRBV9 to TRBJ1-1; D unclear. Trimming cost V 2 bases and J 4 bases, with 12 bases left between them. Per germline, CDR1 SGDLS and CDR2 YYNGEE. The CDR3 covers 14 residues. Looking up the rest from reference TRBV9 and TRBJ1-1 gives the full variable domain: DSGVTQTPKHLITATGQRVTLRCSPRSGDLSVYWYQQSLDQGLQFLIQYYNGEERAKGNILERFSAQQFPDLHSELNLSSLELGDSALYFCASSVGLASTEAFFGQGTRLTVV.

The V call is TRBV6-5, the J call TRBJ2-5; TRBD1 matches at 9 bases. V lost 9 bases, J lost 6 bases, and 11 bases stayed unmatched. This CDR3 is built from 14 residues. Germline assignment: CDR1 MNHEY and CDR2 SVGAGI. The CDR3 region has the DNA TGTGCCAGTTACGGGACAGGGCGGGGCAAGACCCAGTACTTC. It codes for CASYGTGRGKTQYF.

This clone has a single count. The J gene is TRBJ2-7, the V gene TRBV18; 9 bases match TRBD1. CDR1 is KGHSH, CDR2 LQKENI, per germline. The junction had 7 bases not matched to a gene; V was cut back by 6 bases and J by 4 bases. The CDR3 is 14 residues long. Here the CDR3 reads CASSRGQGGYEQYF. CDR3 nucleotides: TGTGCCAGCTCGCGGGGACAGGGAGGATACGAGCAGTACTTC.

The chain is built from TRBV19 and TRBJ1-1; no clear D. This CDR3 has 13 amino acids. V was clipped by 5 bases and J by 5 bases, with 12 bases between them. Looked up from germline, CDR1 is LNHDA and CDR2 is SQIVND (reference sequence). The CDR3 nucleotides are TGTGCCAGTAGTCCCCGCTGGGTAACTGAAGCTTTCTTT. The encoded protein is CASSPRWVTEAFF.

CDR3 DNA sequence: TGTGCCACCAAGATGGCCTCCTACGAGCAGTACTTC. The encoded protein is CATKMASYEQYF. J is TRBJ2-7 and V is TRBV28; no clear D gene. The CDR3 sequence is 12 residues long. The germline V and J ends were trimmed by 10 bases and 0 bases, with 10 bases remaining between them. The germline V gene has CDR1 MDHEN and CDR2 SYDVKM. The full variable domain, completed using reference TRBV28 and TRBJ2-7, is DVKVTQSSRYLVKRTGEKVFLECVQDMDHENMFWYRQDPGLGLRLIYFSYDVKMKEKGDIPEGYSVSREKKERFSLILESASTNQTSMYLCATKMASYEQYFGPGTRLTVT.

The chain uses TRBV2 and TRBJ1-3, with 9 bases that match TRBD1. Looked up from germline, CDR1 is SNHLY and CDR2 is FYNNEI. CDR3 size: 17 residues. Trimming cost V 2 bases and J 0 bases; bases outside gene matches: 5. For the CDR3, the DNA is TGTGCCAGCAGTGAATTCGGACAGGGGCTCTCTGGAAACACCATATATTTT. Encoded protein: CASSEFGQGLSGNTIYF.

The chain is built from TRBV7-2 and TRBJ2-3; D not resolved. V lost 6 bases and J 6 bases, leaving 13 bases between the germline ends. This CDR3 region has 13 residues. Looked up from germline, CDR1 is SGHTA and CDR2 is FQGNSA. This CDR3 is CASSSNSWDTQYF. In DNA, the CDR3 is TGTGCCAGCAGTTCCAACAGTTGGGATACGCAGTATTTT.

The V gene is TRBV24-1, the J gene TRBJ2-3; 11 bases agree with TRBD2. The ends lost 10 bases at V and 1 base at J; junction bases unmatched: 15. Germline V gene sequence: CDR1 KGHDR, CDR2 SFDVKD. CDR3 length: 18 amino acids. The CDR3 reads CATASSSGGDEGTDTQYF. Written as DNA, the CDR3 is TGTGCCACTGCGAGCAGTAGCGGGGGGGACGAAGGCACAGATACGCAGTATTTT.

A word on this clone: At one of its ends the junction is not consistent with the germline gene, which may arise from a read error. The V gene is TRBV5-8, the J gene TRBJ2-5; TRBD1 matches 7 bases. CDR1 and CDR2 (germline): SGHTS, YDEGEE. The CDR3 length is 12 residues. The CDR3 DNA reads TGTGCCAGCACCTCCCCGGGACAGCGGATGAACTTC. Its protein is CASTSPGQRMNF.

V gene TRBV7-9 combines with J gene TRBJ2-7; a possible D gene is TRBD1 (6 bases). The CDR3 has 19 amino acids. Deletions cut 0 bases from V and 1 base from J, with 22 bases between. Germline CDR1 and CDR2: SEHNR and FQNEAQ (reference sequence). CDR3 amino acids: CASSLAFFDRTVRSYEQYF. CDR3 bases: TGTGCCAGCAGCTTAGCGTTCTTTGATAGGACAGTCCGGTCCTACGAGCAGTACTTC.

The CDR3, as DNA: TGTGCCACCAGTGATTTCAGGGGGCCTACGCAGTATTTT. This encodes CATSDFRGPTQYF. The chain couples TRBV24-1 to TRBJ2-3; TRBD1 aligns across 8 bases. The CDR3 covers 13 residues. In germline, CDR1 is KGHDR, CDR2 SFDVKD. The ends lost 1 base at V and 8 bases at J; junction bases unmatched: 1.

The genes are TRBV28 and TRBJ2-6; TRBD1 matches at 10 bases. CDR3 length: 18 residues. CDR1 MDHEN and CDR2 SYDVKM come from the germline V gene. Losses at the gene ends were 7 bases for V and 4 bases for J; bases not matched to a gene: 13. CDR3 nucleotides: TGTGCCAGCAAGGGGGGGACAGGGGTCTGGTCCGGGGCCAACGTCCTGACTTTC. This translates into CASKGGTGVWSGANVLTF.

This clone showed up just a few times. The chain recombines TRBV6-2 or TRBV6-3 with TRBJ1-5, with D uncertain. Germline CDR1 and CDR2: MNHEY and SVGEGT. The V end lost 2 bases, the J end lost 5 bases, and 4 bases lay between the germline ends. This CDR3 contains 12 residues. This chain's CDR3 is CASSYEDQPQHF. As DNA, the CDR3 is TGTGCCAGCAGTTACGAGGATCAGCCCCAGCATTTT.

This chain uses TRBV6-5 with TRBJ1-5; no reliable D call. The ends were cut back, 4 bases at V and 6 bases at J, with 7 bases in the middle. This CDR3 comprises 12 residues. In germline, CDR1 is MNHEY, CDR2 SVGAGI. The CDR3 sequence is CASSSVGQPQHF. The DNA of the CDR3 is TGTGCCAGCAGTTCCGTCGGTCAGCCCCAGCATTTT.

This chain uses TRBV18 with TRBJ2-5; 7 positions agree with TRBD1. The CDR3 is 14 amino acids. The V and J ends lost 3 bases and 5 bases, in that order; junction bases with no gene match: 6. CDR1 is KGHSH, CDR2 LQKENI, per germline. DNA of the CDR3: TGTGCCAGCTCACCTAAGACAGGGTACGAGACCCAGTACTTC. This gives the protein CASSPKTGYETQYF. The variable domain in full, completed from reference TRBV18 and TRBJ2-5, reads NAGVMQNPRHLVRRRGQEARLRCSPMKGHSHVYWYRQLPEEGLKFMVYLQKENIIDESGMPKERFSAEFPKEGPSILRIQQVVRGDSAAYFCASSPKTGYETQYFGPGTRLLVL.